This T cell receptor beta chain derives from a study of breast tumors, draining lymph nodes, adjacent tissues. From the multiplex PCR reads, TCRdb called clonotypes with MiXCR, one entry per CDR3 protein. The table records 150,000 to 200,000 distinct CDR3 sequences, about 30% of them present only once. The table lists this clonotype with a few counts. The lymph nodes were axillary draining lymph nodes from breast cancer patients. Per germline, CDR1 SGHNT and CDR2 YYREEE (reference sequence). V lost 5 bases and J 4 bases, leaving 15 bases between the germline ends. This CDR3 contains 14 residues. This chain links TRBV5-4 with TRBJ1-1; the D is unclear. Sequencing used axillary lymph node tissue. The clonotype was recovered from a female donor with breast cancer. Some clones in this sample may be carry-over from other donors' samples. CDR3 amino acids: CASREGALLTEAFF. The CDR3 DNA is TGTGCCAGCAGGGAGGGAGCTCTACTCACTGAAGCTTTCTTT.